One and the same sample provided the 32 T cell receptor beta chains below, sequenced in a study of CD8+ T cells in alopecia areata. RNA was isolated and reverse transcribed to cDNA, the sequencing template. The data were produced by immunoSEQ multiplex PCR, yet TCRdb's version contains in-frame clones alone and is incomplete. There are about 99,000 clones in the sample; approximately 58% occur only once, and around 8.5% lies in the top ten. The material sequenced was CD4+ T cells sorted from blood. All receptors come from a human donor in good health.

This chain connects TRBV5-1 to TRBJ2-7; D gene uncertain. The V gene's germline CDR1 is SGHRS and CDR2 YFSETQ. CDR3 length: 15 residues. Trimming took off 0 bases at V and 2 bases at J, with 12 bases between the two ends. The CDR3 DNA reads TGCGCCAGCAGCTTGGCAACCACTCTACCCTACGAGCAGTACTTC. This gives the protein CASSLATTLPYEQYF.

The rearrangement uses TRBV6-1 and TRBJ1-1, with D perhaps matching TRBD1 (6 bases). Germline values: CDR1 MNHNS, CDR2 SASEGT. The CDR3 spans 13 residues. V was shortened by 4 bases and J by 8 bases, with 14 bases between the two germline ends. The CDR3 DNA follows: TGTGCCAGCAGTGTCAACCGGGACATCGAAGCTTTCTTT. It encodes CASSVNRDIEAFF.

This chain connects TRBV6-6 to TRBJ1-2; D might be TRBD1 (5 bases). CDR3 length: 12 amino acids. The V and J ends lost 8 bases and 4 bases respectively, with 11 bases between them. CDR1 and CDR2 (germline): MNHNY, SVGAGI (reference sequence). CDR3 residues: CASGAGIYGYTF. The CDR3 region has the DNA TGTGCCAGCGGGGCAGGAATCTATGGCTACACCTTC.

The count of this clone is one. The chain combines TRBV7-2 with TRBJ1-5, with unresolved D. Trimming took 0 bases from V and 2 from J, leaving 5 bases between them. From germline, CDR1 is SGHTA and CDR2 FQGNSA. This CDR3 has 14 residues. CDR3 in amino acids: CASSLAGGNQPQHF. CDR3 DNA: TGTGCCAGCAGCTTAGCTGGGGGCAATCAGCCCCAGCATTTT.

The CDR3 nucleotides read TGCAGCCTCCGGGGACTCAACACAGATACGCAGTATTTT. This translates into CSLRGLNTDTQYF. J is TRBJ2-3 and V is TRBV29-1; D is perhaps TRBD2 (6 bases). V was pared by 8 bases and J by 2 bases, with 14 bases between. The CDR3 is 13 amino acids. CDR1 is SQVTM and CDR2 is ANQGSEA in the germline V gene.

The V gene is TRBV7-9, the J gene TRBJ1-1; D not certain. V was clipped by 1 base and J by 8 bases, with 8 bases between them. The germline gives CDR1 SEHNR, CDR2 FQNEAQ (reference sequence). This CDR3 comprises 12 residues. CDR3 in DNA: TGTGCCAGCAGCTTAGTGGTAGCCGAAGCTTTCTTT. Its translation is CASSLVVAEAFF.

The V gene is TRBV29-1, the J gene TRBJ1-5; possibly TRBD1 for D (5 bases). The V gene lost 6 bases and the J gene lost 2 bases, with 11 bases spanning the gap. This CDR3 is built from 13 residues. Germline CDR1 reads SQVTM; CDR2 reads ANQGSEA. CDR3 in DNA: TGCAGCGTGGCGACGGGGGGCAATCAGCCCCAGCATTTT. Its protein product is CSVATGGNQPQHF.

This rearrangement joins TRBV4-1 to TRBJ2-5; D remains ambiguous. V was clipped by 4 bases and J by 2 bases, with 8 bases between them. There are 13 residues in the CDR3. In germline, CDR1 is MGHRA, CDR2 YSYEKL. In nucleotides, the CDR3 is TGCGCCAGCAGCCGCACAGAACAAGAGACCCAGTACTTC. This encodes CASSRTEQETQYF.

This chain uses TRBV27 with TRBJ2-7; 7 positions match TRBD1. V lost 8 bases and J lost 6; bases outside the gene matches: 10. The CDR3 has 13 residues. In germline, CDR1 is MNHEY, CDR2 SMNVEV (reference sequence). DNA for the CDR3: TGTGCCAGCGGGGCAGATAGGGGGCGCGAGCAGTACTTC. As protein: CASGADRGREQYF.

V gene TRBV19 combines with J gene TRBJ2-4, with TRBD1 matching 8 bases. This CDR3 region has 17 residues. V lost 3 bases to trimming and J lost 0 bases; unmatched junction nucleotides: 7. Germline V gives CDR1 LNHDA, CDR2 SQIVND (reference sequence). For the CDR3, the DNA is TGTGCCAGTAGTATGGGGCAGGGGGCCGGAGCCAAAAACATTCAGTACTTC. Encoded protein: CASSMGQGAGAKNIQYF. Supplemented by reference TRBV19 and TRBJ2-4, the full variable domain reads DGGITQSPKYLFRKEGQNVTLSCEQNLNHDAMYWYRQDPGQGLRLIYYSQIVNDFQKGDIAEGYSVSREKKESFPLTVTSAQKNPTAFYLCASSMGQGAGAKNIQYFGAGTRLSVL.

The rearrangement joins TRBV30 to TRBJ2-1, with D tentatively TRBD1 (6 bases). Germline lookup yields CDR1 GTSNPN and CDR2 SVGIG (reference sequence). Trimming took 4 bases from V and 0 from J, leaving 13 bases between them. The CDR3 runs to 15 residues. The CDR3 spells CAWTRQESSYNEQFF. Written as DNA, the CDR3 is TGTGCCTGGACCCGACAGGAGAGCTCCTACAATGAGCAGTTCTTC.

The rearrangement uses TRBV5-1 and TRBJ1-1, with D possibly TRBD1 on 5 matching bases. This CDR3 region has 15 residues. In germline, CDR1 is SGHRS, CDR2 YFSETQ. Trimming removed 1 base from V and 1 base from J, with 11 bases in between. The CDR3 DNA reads TGCGCCAGCAGCTTGTCTCCGGGACCGAACACTGAAGCTTTCTTT. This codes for CASSLSPGPNTEAFF.

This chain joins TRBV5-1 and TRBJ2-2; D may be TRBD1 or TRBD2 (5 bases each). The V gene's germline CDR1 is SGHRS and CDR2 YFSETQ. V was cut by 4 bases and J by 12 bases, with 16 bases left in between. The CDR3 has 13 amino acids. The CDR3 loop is CASSPTVRDQLFF. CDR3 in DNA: TGCGCCAGCAGCCCCACCGTCCGGGACCAGCTGTTTTTT.

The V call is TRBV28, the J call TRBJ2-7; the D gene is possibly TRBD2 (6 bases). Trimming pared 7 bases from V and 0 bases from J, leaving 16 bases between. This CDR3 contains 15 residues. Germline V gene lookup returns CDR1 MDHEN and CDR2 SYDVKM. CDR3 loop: CASKSGTANSYEQYF. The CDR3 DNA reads TGTGCCAGCAAATCGGGGACTGCGAACTCCTACGAGCAGTACTTC. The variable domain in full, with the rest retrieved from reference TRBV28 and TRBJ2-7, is DVKVTQSSRYLVKRTGEKVFLECVQDMDHENMFWYRQDPGLGLRLIYFSYDVKMKEKGDIPEGYSVSREKKERFSLILESASTNQTSMYLCASKSGTANSYEQYFGPGTRLTVT.

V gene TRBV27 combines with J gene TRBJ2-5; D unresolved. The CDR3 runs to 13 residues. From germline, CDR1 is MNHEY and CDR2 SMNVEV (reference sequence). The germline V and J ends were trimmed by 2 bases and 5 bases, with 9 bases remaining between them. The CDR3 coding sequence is TGTGCCAGCAGTTTAATTTTTCAGGAGACCCAGTACTTC. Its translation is CASSLIFQETQYF.

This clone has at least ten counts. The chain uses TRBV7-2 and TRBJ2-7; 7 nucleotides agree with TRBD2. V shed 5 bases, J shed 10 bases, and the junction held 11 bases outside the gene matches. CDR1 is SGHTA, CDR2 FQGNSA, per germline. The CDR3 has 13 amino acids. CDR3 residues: CASSLPPGLLQYF. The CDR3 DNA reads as TGTGCCAGCAGCCTACCACCGGGACTACTCCAGTACTTC.

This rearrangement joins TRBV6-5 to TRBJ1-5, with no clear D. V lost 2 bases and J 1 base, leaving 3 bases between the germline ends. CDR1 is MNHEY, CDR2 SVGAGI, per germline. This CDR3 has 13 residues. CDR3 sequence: CASSYRSNQPQHF. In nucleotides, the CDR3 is TGTGCCAGCAGTTACAGGAGCAATCAGCCCCAGCATTTT.

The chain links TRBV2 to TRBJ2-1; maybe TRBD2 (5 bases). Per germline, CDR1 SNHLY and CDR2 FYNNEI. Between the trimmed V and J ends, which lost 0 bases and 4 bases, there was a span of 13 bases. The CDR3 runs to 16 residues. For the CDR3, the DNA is TGTGCCAGCAGTGAAGCCCCCCGGGGAAGGTACAATGAGCAGTTCTTC. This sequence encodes CASSEAPRGRYNEQFF.

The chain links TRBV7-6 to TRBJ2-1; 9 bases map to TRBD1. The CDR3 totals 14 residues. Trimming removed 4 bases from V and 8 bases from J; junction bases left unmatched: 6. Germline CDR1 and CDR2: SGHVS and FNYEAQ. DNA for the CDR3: TGTGCCAGCAGCTCTCCGGGACAGGGAGATGAGCAGTTCTTC. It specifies CASSSPGQGDEQFF.

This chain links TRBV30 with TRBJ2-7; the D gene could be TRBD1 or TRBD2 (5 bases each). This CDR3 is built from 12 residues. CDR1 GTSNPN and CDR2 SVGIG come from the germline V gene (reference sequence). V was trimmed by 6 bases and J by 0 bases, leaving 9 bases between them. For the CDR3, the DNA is TGTGCCTGCAGAGGGGACTCCTACGAGCAGTACTTC. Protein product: CACRGDSYEQYF.

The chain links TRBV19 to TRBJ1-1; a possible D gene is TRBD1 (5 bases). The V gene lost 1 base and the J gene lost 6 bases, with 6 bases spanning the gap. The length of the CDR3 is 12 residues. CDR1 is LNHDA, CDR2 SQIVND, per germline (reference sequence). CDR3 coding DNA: TGTGCCAGTAGTATAGCGGGGGCTGAAGCTTTCTTT. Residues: CASSIAGAEAFF.

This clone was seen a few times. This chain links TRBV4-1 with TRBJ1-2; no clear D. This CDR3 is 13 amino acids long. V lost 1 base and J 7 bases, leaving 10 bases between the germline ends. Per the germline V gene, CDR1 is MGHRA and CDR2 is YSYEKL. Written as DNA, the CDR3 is TGCGCCAGCAGCCAAGTGGGCCACGGTGGCTACACCTTC. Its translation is CASSQVGHGGYTF.

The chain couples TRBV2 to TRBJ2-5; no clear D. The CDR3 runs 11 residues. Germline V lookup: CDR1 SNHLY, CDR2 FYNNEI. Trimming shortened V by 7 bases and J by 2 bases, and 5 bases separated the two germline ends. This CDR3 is CASNLQETQYF. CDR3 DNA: TGTGCCAGCAACCTACAAGAGACCCAGTACTTC.

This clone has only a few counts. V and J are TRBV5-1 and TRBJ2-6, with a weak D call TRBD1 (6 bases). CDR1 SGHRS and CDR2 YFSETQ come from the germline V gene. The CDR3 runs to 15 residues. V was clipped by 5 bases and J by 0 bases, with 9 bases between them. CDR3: CASRTGGSGANVLTF. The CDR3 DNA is TGCGCCAGCAGGACAGGAGGCTCTGGGGCCAACGTCCTGACTTTC.

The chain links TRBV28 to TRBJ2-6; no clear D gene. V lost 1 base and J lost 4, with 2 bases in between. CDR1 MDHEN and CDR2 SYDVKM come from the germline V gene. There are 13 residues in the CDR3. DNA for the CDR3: TGTGCCAGCAGTTTATTCGGGGCCAACGTCCTGACTTTC. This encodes CASSLFGANVLTF.

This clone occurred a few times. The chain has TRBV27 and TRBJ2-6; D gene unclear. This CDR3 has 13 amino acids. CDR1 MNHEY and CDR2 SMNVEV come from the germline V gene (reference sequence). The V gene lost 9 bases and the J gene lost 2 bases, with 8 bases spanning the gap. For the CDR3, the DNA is TGTGCCAGAAACAGCGCTGGGGCCAACGTCCTGACTTTC. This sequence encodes CARNSAGANVLTF.

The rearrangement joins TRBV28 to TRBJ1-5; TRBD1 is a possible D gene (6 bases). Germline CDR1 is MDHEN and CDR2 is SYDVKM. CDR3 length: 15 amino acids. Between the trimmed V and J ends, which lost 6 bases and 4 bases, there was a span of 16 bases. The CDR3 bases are TGTGCCAGCAGGCGGTCGGGGGCAGGAAATCAGCCCCAGCATTTT. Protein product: CASRRSGAGNQPQHF. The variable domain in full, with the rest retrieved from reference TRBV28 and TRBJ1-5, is DVKVTQSSRYLVKRTGEKVFLECVQDMDHENMFWYRQDPGLGLRLIYFSYDVKMKEKGDIPEGYSVSREKKERFSLILESASTNQTSMYLCASRRSGAGNQPQHFGDGTRLSIL.

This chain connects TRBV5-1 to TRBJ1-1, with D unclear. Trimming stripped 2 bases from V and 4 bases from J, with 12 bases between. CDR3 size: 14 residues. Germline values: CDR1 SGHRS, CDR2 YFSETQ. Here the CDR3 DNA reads TGCGCCAGCAGCTTATCAACAGCGAGCACTGAAGCTTTCTTT. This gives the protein CASSLSTASTEAFF.

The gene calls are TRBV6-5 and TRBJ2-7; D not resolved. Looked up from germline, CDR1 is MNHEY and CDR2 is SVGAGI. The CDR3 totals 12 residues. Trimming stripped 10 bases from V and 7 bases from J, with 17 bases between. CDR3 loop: CATHPGPGEQYF. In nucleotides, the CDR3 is TGTGCCACCCATCCGGGCCCCGGGGAGCAGTACTTC.

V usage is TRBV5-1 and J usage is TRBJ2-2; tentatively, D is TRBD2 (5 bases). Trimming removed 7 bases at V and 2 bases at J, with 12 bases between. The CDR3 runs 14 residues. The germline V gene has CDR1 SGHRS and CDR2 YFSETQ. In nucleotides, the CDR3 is TGCGCCAGCGGCCGAGACTACAACACCGGGGAGCTGTTTTTT. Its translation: CASGRDYNTGELFF.

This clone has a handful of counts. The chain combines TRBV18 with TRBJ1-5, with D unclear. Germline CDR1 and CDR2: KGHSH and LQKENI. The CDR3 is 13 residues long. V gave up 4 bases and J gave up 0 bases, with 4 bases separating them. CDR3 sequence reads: CASSLASNQPQHF. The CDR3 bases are TGTGCCAGCTCACTCGCTAGCAATCAGCCCCAGCATTTT.

This chain's CDR3 is CASSFSGAITDTQYF. The CDR3 DNA reads as TGTGCCAGCAGCTTTAGCGGGGCCATCACAGATACGCAGTATTTT. The chain employs TRBV7-9 and TRBJ2-3; 8 nucleotides line up with TRBD2. The CDR3 runs to 15 residues. J gave up 2 bases and V 3 bases, and 4 bases lay outside the gene matches. CDR1 and CDR2 from the germline V gene are SEHNR and FQNEAQ (reference sequence).